This TCR beta chain appears in the sequencing data of a study of OX40 agonist ivuxolimab in advanced cancers. Study as a whole: A mean age of around 60 years, range roughly 23 to 85, was recorded, and 70% to 85% were male.

Using immunoSEQ multiplex PCR, the repertoire was profiled, and TCRdb retains in-frame clones only, with some absent. The sample lists roughly 67,000 clones, approximately 91% occurring once. The CDR3 runs to 11 residues. CDR1 is DFQATT and CDR2 is SNEGSKA in the germline V gene (reference sequence). The V end lost 3 bases, the J end lost 3 bases, and 5 bases lay between the germline ends. This receptor was taken from an adult with an advanced solid tumor such as melanoma, head and neck, liver or kidney cancer. The sample in question was CD4+ or CD8+ T cells sorted from blood, obtained in a trial of the OX40 agonist ivuxolimab. This chain uses TRBV20-1 with TRBJ1-1; D gene uncertain. The CDR3 reads CSARIYTEAFF. The CDR3 nucleotides read TGCAGTGCTAGGATCTACACTGAAGCTTTCTTT.